Below are 22 T cell receptor beta chains sequenced from a single sample in a study of beta chain features in type 1 diabetes. General observations from the study: Type 1 diabetes patients showed a moderate but significant shortening of TCRB CDR3s in all four CD4+ subsets.

No antigen is known for these receptors. The investigators reverse transcribed all of the isolated RNA, so they sequenced expressed TCRB transcripts. Sequencing was performed with immunoSEQ multiplex PCR; in TCRdb, only in-frame clones are kept and a portion is missing. The repertoire holds roughly 100,000 clones, with 28% as singletons. The specimen sequenced was central memory CD4+ T cells from blood. The receptors here all came from a woman between 18 and 29 years old with type 1 diabetes.

The genes are TRBV18 and TRBJ2-7, with 7 bases identical to TRBD1. J gave up 7 bases and V 5 bases, and 8 bases lay outside the gene matches. Germline V lookup: CDR1 KGHSH, CDR2 LQKENI. This CDR3 spans 13 amino acids. The CDR3 bases are TGTGCCAGCTCAACTGAGGGGGCACGGGAGCAGTACGTC. Its translation: CASSTEGAREQYV.

This chain uses TRBV10-1 with TRBJ1-1; weak D call: TRBD1 (6 bases). Trimming stripped 4 bases from V and 4 bases from J, with 13 bases between. This CDR3 comprises 14 residues. CDR1 and CDR2 from the germline V gene are WNHNN and SYGVQD (reference sequence). CDR3 nucleotides: TGCGCCAGCAGTGGGGAGGGGGACCCCACTGAAGCTTTCTTT. Translation gives CASSGEGDPTEAFF.

The chain couples TRBV29-1 to TRBJ2-1, with 11 nucleotides matching TRBD2. V trimming: 8 bases; J trimming: 6 bases; junction bases outside the gene matches: 9. The CDR3 has 14 amino acids. In germline, CDR1 is SQVTM, CDR2 ANQGSEA. CDR3 residues: CSFRIAGGPNEQFF. The CDR3 nucleotides read TGCAGCTTTCGGATAGCGGGAGGGCCCAATGAGCAGTTCTTC.

The chain carries TRBV7-2 and TRBJ2-3; a weak D match, TRBD2 (5 bases). The V gene lost 5 bases and the J gene lost 2 bases, with 20 bases spanning the gap. The CDR3 totals 17 residues. Germline CDR1 SGHTA, CDR2 FQGNSA. DNA for the CDR3: TGTGCCAGCAGCCGCCTCCCGGCATTAGCGAACACAGATACGCAGTATTTT. It translates to CASSRLPALANTDTQYF. The full variable domain, in which reference TRBV7-2 and TRBJ2-3 provide the parts outside the CDR3, is GAGVSQSPSNKVTEKGKDVELRCDPISGHTALYWYRQSLGQGLEFLIYFQGNSAPDKSGLPSDRFSAERTGGSVSTLTIQRTQQEDSAVYLCASSRLPALANTDTQYFGPGTRLTVL.

Only a few counts were recorded for this clone. The gene calls are TRBV10-1 and TRBJ2-1; perhaps TRBD2 as D (5 bases). Germline values: CDR1 WNHNN, CDR2 SYGVQD (reference sequence). The CDR3 is 14 amino acids. Trimming shortened V by 4 bases and J by 4 bases, and 11 bases separated the two germline ends. CDR3 amino acids: CASSAGSEYNEQFF. CDR3 in DNA: TGCGCCAGCAGTGCTGGGAGTGAGTACAATGAGCAGTTCTTC.

Here the CDR3 reads CASNPGHSTDTQYF. The CDR3 bases are TGTGCCAGTAATCCGGGACACAGCACAGATACGCAGTATTTT. The genes are TRBV19 and TRBJ2-3, with a tentative D call TRBD1 (6 bases). V lost 7 bases and J 0 bases, leaving 11 bases between the germline ends. CDR3 length: 14 amino acids. Germline CDR1 reads LNHDA; CDR2 reads SQIVND (reference sequence).

The chain couples TRBV18 to TRBJ2-7, with unresolved D. CDR3 length: 12 residues. CDR1 is KGHSH and CDR2 is LQKENI in the germline V gene. V was cut by 2 bases and J by 7 bases, with 9 bases left in between. The CDR3 coding sequence is TGTGCCAGCTCACCATCCGGTCGAGAGCAGTACTTC. Translating it yields CASSPSGREQYF. Complete variable domain (other parts from reference TRBV18 and TRBJ2-7): NAGVMQNPRHLVRRRGQEARLRCSPMKGHSHVYWYRQLPEEGLKFMVYLQKENIIDESGMPKERFSAEFPKEGPSILRIQQVVRGDSAAYFCASSPSGREQYFGPGTRLTVT.

This clone was found a few times. The CDR3: CASSQVTLAGGIDTQYF. The DNA of the CDR3 is TGCGCCAGCAGCCAAGTGACACTAGCGGGAGGAATAGATACGCAGTATTTT. This sequence joins TRBV4-3 and TRBJ2-3; 12 positions match TRBD2. CDR1 and CDR2 (germline): LGHNA, YSLEER. The V and J ends lost 1 base and 5 bases, in that order; junction bases with no gene match: 7. This CDR3 has 17 amino acids.

This sequence joins TRBV20-1 and TRBJ1-1, with D perhaps TRBD1 (6 bases). The CDR3 runs 11 residues. Looked up from germline, CDR1 is DFQATT and CDR2 is SNEGSKA (reference sequence). V dropped 6 bases and J dropped 7 bases, with 12 bases sitting between them. The CDR3 is CSASGQSEAFF. DNA of the CDR3: TGCAGTGCGAGCGGACAGAGTGAAGCTTTCTTT.

The chain carries TRBV7-8 and TRBJ2-1; tentative D call: TRBD2 (6 bases). CDR3 length: 14 residues. V lost 1 base and J 9 bases, leaving 13 bases between the germline ends. Germline-derived CDR1 and CDR2 are SGHVS and FQNEAQ. The CDR3 bases are TGTGCCAGCAGCTTAGTAGGAGGGTCCACTGAGCAGTTCTTC. This gives the protein CASSLVGGSTEQFF.

This chain links TRBV11-2 with TRBJ2-1; D perhaps matches TRBD2 (6 bases). CDR1 is SGHAT and CDR2 is FQNNGV in the germline V gene. The V end lost 4 bases, the J end lost 2 bases, and 15 bases lay between the germline ends. This CDR3 has 16 amino acids. CDR3 residues: CASSSEGAGPYNEQFF. The CDR3 nucleotides are TGTGCCAGCAGCTCGGAGGGAGCAGGCCCCTACAATGAGCAGTTCTTC.

The rearrangement uses TRBV19 and TRBJ1-5; 9 bases are a match to TRBD1. This CDR3 region has 18 residues. Germline lookup yields CDR1 LNHDA and CDR2 SQIVND (reference sequence). Germline trimming cut 5 bases from V and 2 bases from J; bases unmatched to any gene: 13. The CDR3 reads CASSSKLQGALRNQPQHF. CDR3 sequence (DNA): TGTGCCAGTAGTTCGAAATTACAGGGGGCCCTTCGCAATCAGCCCCAGCATTTT. The full variable domain, rest sourced from reference TRBV19 and TRBJ1-5, is DGGITQSPKYLFRKEGQNVTLSCEQNLNHDAMYWYRQDPGQGLRLIYYSQIVNDFQKGDIAEGYSVSREKKESFPLTVTSAQKNPTAFYLCASSSKLQGALRNQPQHFGDGTRLSIL.

The chain joins TRBV28 to TRBJ1-2; perhaps TRBD1 as D (6 bases). Trimming took 4 bases from V and 4 from J, leaving 13 bases between them. The CDR3 is made up of 14 amino acids. Looked up from germline, CDR1 is MDHEN and CDR2 is SYDVKM. For the CDR3, the DNA is TGTGCCAGCAGTTCTCGGGACACAGTCTATGGCTACACCTTC. This translates into CASSSRDTVYGYTF.

The CDR3, as DNA: TGTGCCAGCAGCTTCACAGGACGGAACACTGAAGCTTTCTTT. Its translation is CASSFTGRNTEAFF. J is TRBJ1-1 and V is TRBV7-9; the D gene is possibly TRBD1 (5 bases). Germline values: CDR1 SEHNR, CDR2 FQNEAQ (reference sequence). The CDR3 runs to 14 residues. Deletions cut 3 bases from V and 1 base from J, with 9 bases between.

This clone has a count of ten or more. The V gene is TRBV28, the J gene TRBJ2-5; tentatively, D is TRBD2 (5 bases). Germline V gene data show CDR1 as MDHEN and CDR2 as SYDVKM. The CDR3 has 12 amino acids. V shed 5 bases and J shed 2 bases, with 6 bases lying between them. This chain's CDR3 is CASSPGQETQYF. The CDR3 bases are TGTGCCAGCAGTCCGGGGCAAGAGACCCAGTACTTC. The full variable domain, with the rest looked up from reference TRBV28 and TRBJ2-5, is DVKVTQSSRYLVKRTGEKVFLECVQDMDHENMFWYRQDPGLGLRLIYFSYDVKMKEKGDIPEGYSVSREKKERFSLILESASTNQTSMYLCASSPGQETQYFGPGTRLLVL.

The sample holds a few counts of this clone. J is TRBJ2-7 and V is TRBV28; D might be TRBD1 (6 bases). The germline V gene encodes CDR1 MDHEN and CDR2 SYDVKM. The CDR3 length is 14 residues. V was pared by 6 bases and J by 5 bases, with 17 bases between. CDR3 sequence (DNA): TGTGCCAGCAGCCCCGGGACATACTCACACGAGCAGTACTTC. Translation gives CASSPGTYSHEQYF.

This clone has more than one count but fewer than ten. The V call is TRBV2, the J call TRBJ2-2, with 8 bases identical to TRBD2. Germline V gene data show CDR1 as SNHLY and CDR2 as FYNNEI. J was trimmed by 8 bases and V by 3 bases; bases with no gene match: 8. The CDR3 totals 15 residues. The CDR3 here is CASSDLAGGRGELFF. The CDR3 region has the DNA TGTGCCAGCAGTGACCTAGCGGGTGGTAGGGGGGAGCTGTTTTTT.

The rearrangement links TRBV11-2 to TRBJ2-1; 10 bases match TRBD1. The J segment lost 9 bases and the V segment lost 1 base, leaving 6 bases of the junction unmatched. This CDR3 region has 15 residues. CDR1 is SGHAT and CDR2 is FQNNGV in the germline V gene. CDR3: CASSLGTGGRGEQFF. The CDR3 bases are TGTGCCAGCAGCTTAGGGACAGGGGGTAGAGGTGAGCAGTTCTTC.

The gene calls are TRBV6-6 and TRBJ2-7; maybe TRBD2 (5 bases). With 5 bases removed from V and 4 bases from J, the gap between germline ends came to 9 bases. Germline-derived CDR1 and CDR2 are MNHNY and SVGAGI (reference sequence). This CDR3 is built from 12 residues. CDR3 sequence (DNA): TGTGCCAGCAGTCCCCGGGGATACGAGCAGTACGTC. Translation gives CASSPRGYEQYV.

A few counts support this clone. This chain connects TRBV19 to TRBJ2-4, with D hard to call. CDR3 length: 14 amino acids. V lost 6 bases and J 0 bases, leaving 9 bases between the germline ends. Germline-derived CDR1 and CDR2 are LNHDA and SQIVND (reference sequence). For the CDR3, the DNA is TGTGCCAGTAGGCTGGCGGTAGCCAAAAACATTCAGTACTTC. It translates to CASRLAVAKNIQYF.

As concerns this clone: Other DNA sequences within the sample encode an identical CDR3. The chain is built from TRBV5-1 and TRBJ2-1, with 11 bases lining up with TRBD2. The length of the CDR3 is 16 residues. V lost 0 bases to trimming and J lost 7 bases; unmatched junction nucleotides: 6. CDR1 SGHRS and CDR2 YFSETQ come from the germline V gene. In nucleotides, the CDR3 is TGCGCCAGCAGCTTGGGGCTAGCGGGAGGTAGGAATGAGCAGTTCTTC. Translation gives CASSLGLAGGRNEQFF. The variable domain in full, completed from reference TRBV5-1 and TRBJ2-1, reads KAGVTQTPRYLIKTRGQQVTLSCSPISGHRSVSWYQQTPGQGLQFLFEYFSETQRNKGNFPGRFSGRQFSNSRSEMNVSTLELGDSALYLCASSLGLAGGRNEQFFGPGTRLTVL.

V and J are TRBV14 and TRBJ2-3; 7 positions match TRBD1. Germline V lookup: CDR1 SGHDN, CDR2 FVKESK. The CDR3 sequence is 15 residues long. Trimming removed 4 bases from V and 5 bases from J; junction bases left unmatched: 9. The CDR3 reads CASSPERGRKDTQYF. For the CDR3, the DNA is TGTGCCAGCAGCCCTGAGAGGGGGCGCAAAGATACGCAGTATTTT.